The present TCR beta chain was sequenced within a study of T cell responses to AZD1222 COVID-19 vaccine. Study results and caveats: At baseline, just 5 or 6 AZD1222 recipients tested seropositive. Researchers report vaccine-associated CD4 TCRs spanning spike, with dominance at 160-218 and 743-854. Two AZD1222 administrations were followed by greater Spike-specific TCR breadth and depth. Donors were largely white British and mainly female; clonal diversity was possibly underestimated.

Assay used: immunoSEQ multiplex PCR; TCRdb lists only in-frame clones, some missing. The sample contains about 69,000 clones, 75% to 90% of which appear only once. In regard to this clone: Its antigen is undetermined.

V lost 0 bases and J lost 7; bases outside the gene matches: 4. The length of the CDR3 is 16 residues. CDR1 and CDR2 from the germline V gene are SGHTS and YDEGEE. This clonotype was obtained from an adult who received the AZD1222 COVID-19 vaccine. This specimen was peripheral blood, taken 28 days after the second AZD1222 dose. The chain carries TRBV5-8 and TRBJ2-1, with TRBD2 matching 13 bases. This chain's CDR3 is CASSLGGLAGKNEQFF. As DNA, the CDR3 is TGTGCCAGCAGCTTGGGGGGACTAGCGGGGAAAAATGAGCAGTTCTTC.